This T cell receptor (beta chain) comes out of a study of blood T cell repertoires in COVID-19. Across the whole study: In each case, the material was cDNA or gDNA derived from T cells, B-cell-depleted T cells, or PBMCs.

The protocol was immunoSEQ multiplex PCR, while the TCRdb copy is restricted to in-frame clones and leaves out a portion. The data hold 200,000 or so clones, with about four fifths observed a single time. V lost 5 bases, J lost 4 bases, and 4 bases stayed unmatched. The CDR3 length is 14 residues. The germline gives CDR1 SGHTA, CDR2 FQGNSA. This sequence originates from an elderly woman with acute or convalescent COVID-19. J is TRBJ2-2 and V is TRBV7-2; TRBD2 matches 7 bases. Material for sequencing was peripheral blood. DNA of the CDR3: TGTGCCAGCAGCCGTGTAGCGGGCACCGGGGAGCTGTTTTTT. The encoded protein is CASSRVAGTGELFF.